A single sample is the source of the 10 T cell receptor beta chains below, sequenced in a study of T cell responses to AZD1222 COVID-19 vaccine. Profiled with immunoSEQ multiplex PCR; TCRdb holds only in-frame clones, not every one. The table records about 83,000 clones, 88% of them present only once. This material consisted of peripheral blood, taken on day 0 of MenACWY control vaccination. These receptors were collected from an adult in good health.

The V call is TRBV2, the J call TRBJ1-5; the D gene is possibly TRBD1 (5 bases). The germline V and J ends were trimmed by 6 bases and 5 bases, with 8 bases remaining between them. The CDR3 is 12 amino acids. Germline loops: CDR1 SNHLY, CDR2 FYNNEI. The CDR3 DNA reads TGTGCCAGCAGGGACACCGATCAGCCCCAGCATTTT. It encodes CASRDTDQPQHF.

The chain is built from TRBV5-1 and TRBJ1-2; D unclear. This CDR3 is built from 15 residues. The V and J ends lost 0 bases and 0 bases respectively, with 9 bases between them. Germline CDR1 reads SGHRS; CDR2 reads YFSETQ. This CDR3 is CASSLAPGPNYGYTF. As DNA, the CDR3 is TGCGCCAGCAGCTTGGCGCCAGGCCCTAACTATGGCTACACCTTC.

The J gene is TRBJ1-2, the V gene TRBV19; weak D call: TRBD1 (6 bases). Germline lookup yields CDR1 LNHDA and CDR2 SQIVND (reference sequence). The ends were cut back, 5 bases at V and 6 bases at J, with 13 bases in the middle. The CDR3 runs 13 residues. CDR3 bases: TGTGCCAGTAGTCGCTACAGGGAAGATGGCTACACCTTC. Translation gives CASSRYREDGYTF.

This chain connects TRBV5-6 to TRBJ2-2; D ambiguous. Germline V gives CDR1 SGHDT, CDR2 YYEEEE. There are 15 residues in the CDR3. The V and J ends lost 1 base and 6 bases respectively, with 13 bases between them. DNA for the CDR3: TGTGCCAGCAGCTTGATAAGGGCCGGGCCCGGGGAGCTGTTTTTT. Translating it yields CASSLIRAGPGELFF. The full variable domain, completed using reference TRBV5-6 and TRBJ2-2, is DAGVTQSPTHLIKTRGQQVTLRCSPKSGHDTVSWYQQALGQGPQFIFQYYEEEERQRGNFPDRFSGHQFPNYSSELNVNALLLGDSALYLCASSLIRAGPGELFFGEGSRLTVL.

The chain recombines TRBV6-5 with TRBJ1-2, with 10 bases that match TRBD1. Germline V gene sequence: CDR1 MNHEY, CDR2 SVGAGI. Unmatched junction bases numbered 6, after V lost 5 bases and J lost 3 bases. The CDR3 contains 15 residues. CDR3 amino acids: CASSTRDRGDYGYTF. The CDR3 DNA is TGTGCCAGCAGTACCCGGGACAGGGGAGACTATGGCTACACCTTC.

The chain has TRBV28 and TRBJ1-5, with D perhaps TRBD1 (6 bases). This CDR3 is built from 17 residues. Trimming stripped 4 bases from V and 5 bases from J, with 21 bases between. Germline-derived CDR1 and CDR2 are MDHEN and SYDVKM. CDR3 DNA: TGTGCCAGCAGTTGGACAGACCTGAGAGGGCCCCATCAGCCCCAGCATTTT. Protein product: CASSWTDLRGPHQPQHF.

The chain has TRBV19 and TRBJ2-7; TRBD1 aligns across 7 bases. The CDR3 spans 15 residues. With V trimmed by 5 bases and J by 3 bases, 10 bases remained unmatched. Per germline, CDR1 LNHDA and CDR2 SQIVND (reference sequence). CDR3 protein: CASSLSSQGSYEQYF. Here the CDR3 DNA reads TGTGCCAGTAGTCTCTCGTCACAGGGGAGCTACGAGCAGTACTTC. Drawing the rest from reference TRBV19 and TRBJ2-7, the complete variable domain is DGGITQSPKYLFRKEGQNVTLSCEQNLNHDAMYWYRQDPGQGLRLIYYSQIVNDFQKGDIAEGYSVSREKKESFPLTVTSAQKNPTAFYLCASSLSSQGSYEQYFGPGTRLTVT.

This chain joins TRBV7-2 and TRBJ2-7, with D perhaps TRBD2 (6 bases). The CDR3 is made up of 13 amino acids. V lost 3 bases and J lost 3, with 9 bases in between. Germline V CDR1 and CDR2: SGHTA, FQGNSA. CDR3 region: CASSLDYNYEQYF. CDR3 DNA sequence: TGTGCCAGCAGCTTGGACTATAACTACGAGCAGTACTTC.

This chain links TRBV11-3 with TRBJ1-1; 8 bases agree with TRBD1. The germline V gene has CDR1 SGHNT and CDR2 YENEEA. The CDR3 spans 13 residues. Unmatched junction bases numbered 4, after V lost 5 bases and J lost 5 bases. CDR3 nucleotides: TGTGCCAGCAGCGGCAGGGGGCGGACTGAAGCTTTCTTT. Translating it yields CASSGRGRTEAFF.

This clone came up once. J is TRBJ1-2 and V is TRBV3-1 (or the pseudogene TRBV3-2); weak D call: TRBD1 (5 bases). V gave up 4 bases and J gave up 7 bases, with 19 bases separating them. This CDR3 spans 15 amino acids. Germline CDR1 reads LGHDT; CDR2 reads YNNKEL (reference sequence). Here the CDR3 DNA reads TGTGCCAGCAGCCTGGATTCCGGGCACGGGGGTGGCTACACCTTC. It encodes CASSLDSGHGGGYTF.